Listed below are T cell receptor beta chains from one sample, sequenced in a study of regulatory T cells in long-lasting Graves disease. TCRdb redid the calling of the multiplex PCR reads with MiXCR, one entry per CDR3 protein. The table records hundreds of thousands of distinct CDR3 sequences, roughly 13% of them present only once. These data also featured in a second study, about T cells in Graves' hyperthyroidism and ophthalmopathy.

The sequenced sample was peripheral blood mononuclear cells (PBMCs), obtained at new diagnosis, from a patient treated with antithyroid drugs. The receptors originated from a man aged 25-40 years with Graves disease. Both conserved end residues are part of each CDR3. A D gene is named only where the DNA matches it firmly. Expanded clones get a size class; other rows say once, few or many, or leave the size out.

J	length	V	D	size	DNA	CDR3
TRBJ2-5	14	TRBV24-1	NA	many	TGTGCCACCAGTGTGCCGGACTTACAAGAGACCCAGTACTTC	CATSVPDLQETQYF
TRBJ1-1	13	TRBV10-3	NA	many	TGTGCCATCAGTGACTCGGTGAACACTGAAGCTTTCTTT	CAISDSVNTEAFF
TRBJ2-7	12	TRBV7-8	NA	many	TGTGCCAGCAGCTTAAGTTTATACGGCCACGCTTTC	CASSLSLYGHAF
TRBJ1-5	16	TRBV7-8	TRBD1	many	TGTGCCAGCAGCTCCAGTCTGGGACAGGGCTACCAGCCCCAGCATTTT	CASSSSLGQGYQPQHF
TRBJ2-7	14	TRBV11-3	NA	NA	TGTGCCAGCAGCAACCTCAGGGTGGGCCACGAGCAGTACTTC	CASSNLRVGHEQYF
TRBJ2-3	15	TRBV3-1	TRBD2	few	TGTGCCAGCAGCCAAGGGACTAGCGGGAGGGATACGCAGTATTTT	CASSQGTSGRDTQYF
TRBJ2-3	17	TRBV10-3	TRBD2	NA	TGTGCCATCAGTGGGACTAGCGGGAGACCCAGCACAGATACGCAGTATTTT	CAISGTSGRPSTDTQYF
TRBJ2-1	13	TRBV20-1	NA	many	TGCAGTGCCAGGGTTGGGTCCTACAATGAGCAGTTCTTC	CSARVGSYNEQFF
TRBJ2-3	16	TRBV2	TRBD2	many	TGTGCCAGCAGTGAACCACTAGCGGGAGGCACAGATACGCAGTATTTT	CASSEPLAGGTDTQYF
TRBJ2-1	13	TRBV11-2	NA	many	TGTGCCAGCCGTCCTGAAGGTGGGTGGGCGCAGTTCTTC	CASRPEGGWAQFF
TRBJ2-5	14	TRBV29-1	NA	many	TGCAGCGTTGCAAGGCACCCTGGGCAAGAGACCCAGTACTTC	CSVARHPGQETQYF
TRBJ1-2	14	TRBV5-5	NA	NA	TGTGCCAGCAGCACCGCAAGGGGAGAGGGTGGCTACACCTTC	CASSTARGEGGYTF
TRBJ2-5	16	TRBV6-1	TRBD2	many	TGTGCCAGCGGAAAGGGACTAGCGGGGAGTGTGGAGACCCAGTACTTC	CASGKGLAGSVETQYF
TRBJ2-2	18	TRBV5-1	TRBD2	many	TGCGCCAGCAGCTCCTATTTGGGACTAGCGGGAGGCAACGGGGAGCTGTTTTTT	CASSSYLGLAGGNGELFF
TRBJ1-5	14	TRBV29-1	NA	many	TGCAGCGTTACTACCTCAGGGAGGGATCAGCCCCAGCATTTT	CSVTTSGRDQPQHF
TRBJ1-1	15	TRBV6-1	NA	many	TGTGCCAGCAGTCCCTCGGGGGGCACGAACACTGAAGCTTTCTTT	CASSPSGGTNTEAFF
TRBJ2-7	13	TRBV12-3/TRBV12-4	NA	many	TGTGCCAGCAACCGGGGAGGCTCCTACGAGCAGTACTTC	CASNRGGSYEQYF
TRBJ2-5	18	TRBV11-2	TRBD1	many	TGTGCCAGCAGCTCCTACCCTCGGACAGGGATGGGGAAAGAGACCCAGTACTTC	CASSSYPRTGMGKETQYF
TRBJ1-3	14	TRBV7-8	NA	few	TGTGCCAGCAGCCAAACAGGGCCCGGAAACACCATATATTTT	CASSQTGPGNTIYF
TRBJ2-7	14	TRBV5-1	NA	many	TGCGCCAGCAATTATGGGGGGAGCTCCTACGAGCAGTACTTC	CASNYGGSSYEQYF